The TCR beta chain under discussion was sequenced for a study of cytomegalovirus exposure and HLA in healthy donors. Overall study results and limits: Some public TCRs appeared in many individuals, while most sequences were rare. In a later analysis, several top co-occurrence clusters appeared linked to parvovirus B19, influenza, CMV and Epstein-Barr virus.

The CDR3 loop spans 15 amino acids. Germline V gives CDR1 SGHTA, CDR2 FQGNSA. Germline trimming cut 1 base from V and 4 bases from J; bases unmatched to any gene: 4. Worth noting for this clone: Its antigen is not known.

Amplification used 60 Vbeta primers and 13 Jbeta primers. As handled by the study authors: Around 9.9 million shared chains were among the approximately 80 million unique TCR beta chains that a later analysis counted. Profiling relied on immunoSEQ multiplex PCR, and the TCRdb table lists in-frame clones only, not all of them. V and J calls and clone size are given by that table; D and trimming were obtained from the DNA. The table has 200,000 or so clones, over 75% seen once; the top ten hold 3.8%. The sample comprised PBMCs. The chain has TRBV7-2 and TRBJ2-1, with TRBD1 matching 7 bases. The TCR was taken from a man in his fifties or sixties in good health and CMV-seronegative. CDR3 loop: CASSLVGTVYNEQFF. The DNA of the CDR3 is TGTGCCAGCAGCTTAGTAGGGACAGTTTACAATGAGCAGTTCTTC.